This T cell receptor beta chain was identified in a study of identical twins. Broader study findings: Twins' excess sharing was less marked for out-of-frame beta sequences. Instead of following the same donors, the conclusions were based on cross-sectional statistical analysis.

The germline CDR1 and CDR2 sequences are GTSNPN and SVGIG (reference sequence). With 1 base clipped from V and 7 bases from J, the junction kept 7 bases outside the gene matches. The CDR3 has 14 residues. Carrying unique molecular identifiers, the cDNA also gained a universal primer site through template switching. Each CDR3 protein is one row after TCRdb ran MiXCR on the 5' RACE reads. The sample shows over 200,000 distinct CDR3 sequences, around a tenth of them seen only once. Only healthy Caucasians were enrolled as donors. About this clonotype itself: Its antigen is unidentified.

The sample taken for sequencing was memory (CD45RO+) T cells sorted from blood. The chain employs TRBV30 and TRBJ2-1; 7 bases map to TRBD2. This receptor was obtained from a woman younger than 35 in good health. The CDR3 reads CAWSGGGGRNEQFF. In DNA form, the CDR3 reads TGTGCCTGGAGTGGAGGCGGCGGGAGAAATGAGCAGTTCTTC.